The present entry profiles one TCR beta chain with its context. CDR3 length equals 13 residues. The trim removed 4 bases at V and 5 bases at J, leaving 3 bases unmatched. CDR1 MNHEY and CDR2 SMNVEV come from the germline V gene (reference sequence). These data come from a study of blood T cell repertoires in COVID-19. The repertoire was sequenced with immunoSEQ multiplex PCR; TCRdb's copy has only in-frame clones and lacks some. This table has 350,000 to 550,000 clones, approximately 90% appearing once. Sequences were obtained from PBMCs or T cells enriched from blood (not recorded which). V and J are TRBV27 and TRBJ2-3; 7 nucleotides align to TRBD1. This clonotype originated in a woman aged 18-29 years with acute COVID-19. The CDR3: CASSYRGRDTQYF. Here the CDR3 DNA reads TGTGCCAGCAGTTATAGGGGGCGAGATACGCAGTATTTT.